This TCR beta chain was captured by sequencing in a study of blood T cell repertoires in COVID-19. The wider study: From the United States, Italy and Spain came samples of acute and convalescent COVID-19. The cDNA or gDNA used as material had been derived from T cells, B-cell-depleted T cells, or PBMCs.

Only a few counts were recorded for this clone. Germline V gene sequence: CDR1 LNHNV, CDR2 YYDKDF (reference sequence). The CDR3 has 14 residues. Losses at the gene ends were 0 bases for V and 4 bases for J; bases not matched to a gene: 2. In the authors' workflow: Researchers report that nucleated cell counts were estimated from reference gene primer amplification. This table comes from immunoSEQ multiplex PCR, and its TCRdb copy is limited to in-frame clones, with some not included. Clone size and V and J calls were adopted from that table, with D and trimming inferred from the DNA. Of about 130,000 clones in the sample, 85% to 90% were seen once.

The chain combines TRBV15 with TRBJ1-2; 7 nucleotides align to TRBD1. Sample: peripheral blood. The receptor's source is a woman over 75 with COVID-19, enrolled during active disease. The CDR3 loop is CATSREGTAYGYTF. CDR3 DNA sequence: TGTGCCACCAGCAGAGAAGGGACAGCCTATGGCTACACCTTC.